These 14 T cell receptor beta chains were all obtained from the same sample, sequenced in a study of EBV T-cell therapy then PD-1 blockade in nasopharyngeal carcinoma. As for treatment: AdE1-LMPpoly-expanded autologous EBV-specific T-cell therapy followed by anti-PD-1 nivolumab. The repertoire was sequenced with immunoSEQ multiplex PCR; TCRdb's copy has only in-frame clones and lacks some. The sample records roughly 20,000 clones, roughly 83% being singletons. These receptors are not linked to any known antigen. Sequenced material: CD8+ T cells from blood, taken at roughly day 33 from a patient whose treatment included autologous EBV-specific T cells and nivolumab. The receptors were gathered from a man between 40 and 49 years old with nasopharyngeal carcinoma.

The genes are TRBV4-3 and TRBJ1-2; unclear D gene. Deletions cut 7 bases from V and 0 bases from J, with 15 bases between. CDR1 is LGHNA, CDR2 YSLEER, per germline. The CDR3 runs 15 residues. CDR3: CASTSKEGSNYGYTF. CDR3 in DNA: TGCGCCAGCACCTCTAAAGAGGGATCTAACTATGGCTACACCTTC.

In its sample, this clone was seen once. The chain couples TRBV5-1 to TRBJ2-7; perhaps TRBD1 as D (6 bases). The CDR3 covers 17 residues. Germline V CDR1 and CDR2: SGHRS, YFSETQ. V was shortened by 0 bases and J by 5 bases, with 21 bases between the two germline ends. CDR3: CASSLDAFSKGVNEQYF. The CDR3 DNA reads TGCGCCAGCAGCTTGGATGCATTTTCGAAGGGGGTCAACGAGCAGTACTTC.

CDR3 in amino acids: CASSSKRGGRDEQFF. For the CDR3, the DNA is TGTGCCAGCAGTTCGAAGCGGGGGGGCCGGGATGAGCAGTTCTTC. This chain connects TRBV11-1 to TRBJ2-1, with 10 nucleotides matching TRBD2. This CDR3 is built from 15 residues. The V segment lost 6 bases and the J segment 8 bases; nucleotides outside the gene matches: 10. CDR1 and CDR2 (germline): SGHAT, FQDESV (reference sequence). Drawing the rest from reference TRBV11-1 and TRBJ2-1, the complete variable domain is EAEVAQSPRYKITEKSQAVAFWCDPISGHATLYWYRQILGQGPELLVQFQDESVVDDSQLPKDRFSAERLKGVDSTLKIQPAELGDSAMYLCASSSKRGGRDEQFFGPGTRLTVL.

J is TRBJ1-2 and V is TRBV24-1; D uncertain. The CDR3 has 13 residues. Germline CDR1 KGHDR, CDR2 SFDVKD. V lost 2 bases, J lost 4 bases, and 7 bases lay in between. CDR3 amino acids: CATSDSAVYGYTF. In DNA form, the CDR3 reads TGTGCCACCAGTGATTCGGCCGTCTATGGCTACACCTTC.

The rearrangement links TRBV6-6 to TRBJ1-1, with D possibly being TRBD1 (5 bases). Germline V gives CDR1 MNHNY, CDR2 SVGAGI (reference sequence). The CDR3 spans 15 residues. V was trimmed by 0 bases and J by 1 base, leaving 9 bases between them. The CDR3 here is CASSYSGGGNTEAFF. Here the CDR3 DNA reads TGTGCCAGCAGTTACTCGGGGGGAGGGAACACTGAAGCTTTCTTT.

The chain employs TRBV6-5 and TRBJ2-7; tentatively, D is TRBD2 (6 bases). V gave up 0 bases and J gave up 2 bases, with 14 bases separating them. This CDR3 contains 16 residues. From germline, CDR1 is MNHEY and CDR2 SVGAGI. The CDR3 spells CASSYSGGPPPYEQYF. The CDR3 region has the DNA TGTGCCAGCAGTTACTCGGGGGGACCCCCCCCCTACGAGCAGTACTTC.

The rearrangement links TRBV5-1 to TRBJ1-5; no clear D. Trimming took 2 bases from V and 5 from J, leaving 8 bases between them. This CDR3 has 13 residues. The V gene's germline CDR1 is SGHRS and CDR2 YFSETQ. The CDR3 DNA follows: TGCGCCAGCAGCTTCGGGTGGGATCAGCCCCAGCATTTT. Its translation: CASSFGWDQPQHF.

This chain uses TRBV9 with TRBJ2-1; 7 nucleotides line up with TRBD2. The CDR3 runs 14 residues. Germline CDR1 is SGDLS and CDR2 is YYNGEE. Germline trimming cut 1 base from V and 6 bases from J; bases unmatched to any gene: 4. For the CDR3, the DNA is TGTGCCAGCAGCGTAAATAGCGGGCTCAATGAGCAGTTCTTC. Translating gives CASSVNSGLNEQFF.

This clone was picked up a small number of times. The CDR3 sequence is CASSSRDRGLDEQYF. The CDR3 region has the DNA TGTGCCAGCAGCTCACGGGACAGGGGGCTCGACGAGCAGTACTTC. V and J are TRBV5-5 and TRBJ2-7; 12 positions agree with TRBD1. There are 15 residues in the CDR3. Trimming removed 3 bases from V and 5 bases from J; junction bases left unmatched: 6. Per the germline V gene, CDR1 is SGHKS and CDR2 is YYEKEE (reference sequence).

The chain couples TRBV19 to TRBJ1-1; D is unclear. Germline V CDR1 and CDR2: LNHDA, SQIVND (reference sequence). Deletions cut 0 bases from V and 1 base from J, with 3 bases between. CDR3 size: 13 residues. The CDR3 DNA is TGTGCCAGTAGTATAGACTGGAACACTGAAGCTTTCTTT. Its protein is CASSIDWNTEAFF.

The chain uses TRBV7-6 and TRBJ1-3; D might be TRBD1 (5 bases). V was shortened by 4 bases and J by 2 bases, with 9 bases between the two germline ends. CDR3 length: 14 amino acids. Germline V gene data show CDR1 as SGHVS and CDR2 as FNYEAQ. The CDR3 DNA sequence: TGTGCCAGCAGCTCCCGGGGGGCTGGAAACACCATATATTTT. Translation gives CASSSRGAGNTIYF.

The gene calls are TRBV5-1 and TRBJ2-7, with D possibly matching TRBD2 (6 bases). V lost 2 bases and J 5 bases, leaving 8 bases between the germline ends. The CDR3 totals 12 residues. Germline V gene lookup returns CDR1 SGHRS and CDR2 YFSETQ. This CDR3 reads CASSFGGNEQYF. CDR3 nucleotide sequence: TGCGCCAGCAGCTTCGGAGGGAACGAGCAGTACTTC.

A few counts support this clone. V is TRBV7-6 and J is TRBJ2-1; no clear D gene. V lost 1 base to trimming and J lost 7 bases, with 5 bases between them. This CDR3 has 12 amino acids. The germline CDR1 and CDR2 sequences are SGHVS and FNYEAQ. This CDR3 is CASSLVGNEQFF. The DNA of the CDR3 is TGTGCCAGCAGCTTAGTAGGTAATGAGCAGTTCTTC.

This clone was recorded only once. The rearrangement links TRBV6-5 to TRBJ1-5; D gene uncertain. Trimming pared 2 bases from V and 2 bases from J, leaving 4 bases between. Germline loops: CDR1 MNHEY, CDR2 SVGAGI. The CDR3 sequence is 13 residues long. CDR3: CASSYGGNQPQHF. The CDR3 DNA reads TGTGCCAGCAGTTACGGGGGCAATCAGCCCCAGCATTTT.